This is a list of T cell receptor beta chains from one sample in a study of blood T cell repertoires in COVID-19. Sequenced by immunoSEQ multiplex PCR; TCRdb stores in-frame clones only, minus some. The sample lists some 200,000 clones; over 75% were seen once. Sequencing used peripheral blood. The origin of the receptors is a woman aged 40 to 55 with acute or convalescent COVID-19. CDR3s include the opening cysteine and the closing phenylalanine or tryptophan. The D gene is left open where the match is weak. Clone size is not always given. Where it is, it says once, few, many or a class for expanded clones.

V gene: TRBV6-4; D gene: .; clone size: .; J gene: TRBJ1-3; CDR3 protein: CASSAGQGNTIYF; CDR3 DNA: TGTGCCAGCAGTGCAGGACAGGGAAACACCATATATTTT
V gene: TRBV11-2; D gene: .; clone size: .; J gene: TRBJ1-1; CDR3 protein: CASSPLRGSTEAFF; CDR3 DNA: TGTGCCAGCAGCCCGCTTCGGGGGAGCACTGAAGCTTTCTTT
V gene: TRBV5-1; D gene: .; clone size: .; J gene: TRBJ1-1; CDR3 protein: CASIGLGGRTEAFF; CDR3 DNA: TGCGCCAGCATCGGTTTGGGGGGGAGAACTGAAGCTTTCTTT
V gene: TRBV7-9; D gene: TRBD1; clone size: once; J gene: TRBJ2-5; CDR3 protein: CASSFAGQGAETQYF; CDR3 DNA: TGTGCCAGCAGCTTCGCAGGACAGGGGGCCGAGACCCAGTACTTC
V gene: TRBV14; D gene: .; clone size: .; J gene: TRBJ1-1; CDR3 protein: CASSQDWDFVNTEAFF; CDR3 DNA: TGTGCCAGCAGCCAAGATTGGGACTTCGTGAACACTGAAGCTTTCTTT
V gene: TRBV4-1; D gene: .; clone size: .; J gene: TRBJ1-1; CDR3 protein: CASSQENRNTEAFF; CDR3 DNA: TGCGCCAGCAGCCAAGAAAACAGGAACACTGAAGCTTTCTTT
V gene: TRBV4-2; D gene: TRBD1; clone size: .; J gene: TRBJ1-4; CDR3 protein: CASSQDSGQGGGEKLFF; CDR3 DNA: TGTGCCAGCAGCCAAGATTCCGGACAGGGTGGCGGTGAAAAACTGTTTTTT
V gene: TRBV7-2; D gene: TRBD1; clone size: once; J gene: TRBJ1-2; CDR3 protein: CASNPGQGSNYGYTF; CDR3 DNA: TGTGCCAGCAACCCAGGACAGGGTTCTAACTATGGCTACACCTTC
V gene: TRBV7-2; D gene: TRBD1; clone size: .; J gene: TRBJ1-1; CDR3 protein: CASSLERPGTAGKEAFF; CDR3 DNA: TGTGCCAGCAGCTTAGAGAGACCCGGGACAGCGGGTAAAGAAGCTTTCTTT
V gene: TRBV12-3/TRBV12-4; D gene: .; clone size: once; J gene: TRBJ1-2; CDR3 protein: CASSLGGQGYTF; CDR3 DNA: TGTGCCAGCAGTTTGGGTGGACAGGGCTACACCTTC
V gene: TRBV6-2/TRBV6-3; D gene: TRBD1; clone size: .; J gene: TRBJ1-1; CDR3 protein: CASSSGQGAGTEAFF; CDR3 DNA: TGTGCCAGCAGTTCCGGACAGGGGGCAGGCACTGAAGCTTTCTTT
V gene: TRBV7-6; D gene: .; clone size: once; J gene: TRBJ2-3; CDR3 protein: CASSLRGGAPTDTQYF; CDR3 DNA: TGTGCCAGCAGCTTAAGGGGCGGGGCTCCCACAGATACGCAGTATTTT
V gene: TRBV3-1/TRBV3-2; D gene: .; clone size: .; J gene: TRBJ1-2; CDR3 protein: CASSQEATGSYGYTF; CDR3 DNA: TGTGCCAGCAGCCAAGAAGCGACTGGATCCTATGGCTACACCTTC
V gene: TRBV6-5; D gene: TRBD1; clone size: .; J gene: TRBJ1-2; CDR3 protein: CASRRQGSDGYTF; CDR3 DNA: TGTGCCAGCAGGAGACAGGGTTCGGATGGCTACACCTTC
V gene: TRBV2; D gene: TRBD2; clone size: .; J gene: TRBJ2-3; CDR3 protein: CASSPGGRADTQYF; CDR3 DNA: TGTGCCAGCAGCCCGGGGGGGCGCGCAGATACGCAGTATTTT
V gene: TRBV12-3/TRBV12-4; D gene: .; clone size: few; J gene: TRBJ1-6; CDR3 protein: CASSLPGSPLHF; CDR3 DNA: TGTGCCAGCAGTTTGCCCGGGTCACCCCTCCACTTT
V gene: TRBV6-1; D gene: .; clone size: .; J gene: TRBJ2-3; CDR3 protein: CASSEAALREDTQYF; CDR3 DNA: TGTGCCAGCAGTGAAGCAGCGTTACGGGAAGATACGCAGTATTTT
V gene: TRBV19; D gene: TRBD1; clone size: .; J gene: TRBJ1-2; CDR3 protein: CASSNPGQGHPNYGYTF; CDR3 DNA: TGTGCCAGTAGTAACCCGGGACAGGGGCATCCTAACTATGGCTACACCTTC
V gene: TRBV19; D gene: .; clone size: .; J gene: TRBJ1-1; CDR3 protein: CASSIVNTEAFF; CDR3 DNA: TGTGCCAGTAGTATCGTGAACACTGAAGCTTTCTTT
V gene: TRBV3-1/TRBV3-2; D gene: .; clone size: .; J gene: TRBJ1-1; CDR3 protein: CASSQGIAEAFF; CDR3 DNA: TGTGCCAGCAGCCAAGGTATAGCTGAAGCTTTCTTT
V gene: TRBV19; D gene: .; clone size: once; J gene: TRBJ2-3; CDR3 protein: CASSMGGPSTDTQYF; CDR3 DNA: TGTGCCAGTAGTATGGGCGGGCCTAGCACAGATACGCAGTATTTT
V gene: TRBV11-2; D gene: .; clone size: .; J gene: TRBJ2-2; CDR3 protein: CASSSGVNTGELFF; CDR3 DNA: TGTGCCAGCAGCTCCGGTGTGAACACCGGGGAGCTGTTTTTT
V gene: TRBV5-1; D gene: .; clone size: few; J gene: TRBJ1-1; CDR3 protein: CASSTDSAYTEAFF; CDR3 DNA: TGCGCCAGCAGCACAGACAGCGCCTACACTGAAGCTTTCTTT
V gene: TRBV24-1; D gene: TRBD1; clone size: few; J gene: TRBJ2-3; CDR3 protein: CATSDLVTGGFTDTQYF; CDR3 DNA: TGTGCCACCAGTGATTTGGTGACAGGGGGTTTCACAGATACGCAGTATTTT
V gene: TRBV3-1/TRBV3-2; D gene: .; clone size: .; J gene: TRBJ2-3; CDR3 protein: CASSQDLSNLYTQYF; CDR3 DNA: TGTGCCAGCAGCCAAGATCTAAGCAACCTTTATACGCAGTATTTT
V gene: TRBV13; D gene: TRBD1; clone size: .; J gene: TRBJ1-1; CDR3 protein: CASSPGQGNTEAFF; CDR3 DNA: TGTGCCAGCAGCCCGGGACAGGGGAACACTGAAGCTTTCTTT
V gene: TRBV15; D gene: TRBD1; clone size: .; J gene: TRBJ1-5; CDR3 protein: CATSRAPGGRGTYRVSNQPQHF; CDR3 DNA: TGTGCCACCAGCAGAGCCCCTGGTGGCAGGGGGACCTATCGTGTTAGCAATCAGCCCCAGCATTTT
V gene: TRBV6-5; D gene: TRBD1; clone size: .; J gene: TRBJ1-4; CDR3 protein: CASRFRGLQEKLFF; CDR3 DNA: TGTGCCAGCAGATTTAGGGGGCTTCAAGAAAAACTGTTTTTT
V gene: TRBV19; D gene: TRBD1; clone size: .; J gene: TRBJ1-2; CDR3 protein: CASSMGQGDGYTF; CDR3 DNA: TGTGCCAGTAGTATGGGACAGGGGGATGGCTACACCTTC
V gene: TRBV11-3; D gene: TRBD1; clone size: .; J gene: TRBJ1-5; CDR3 protein: CASRIGTDNSNQPQHF; CDR3 DNA: TGTGCCAGCAGGATCGGGACAGATAATAGCAATCAGCCCCAGCATTTT
V gene: TRBV29-1; D gene: TRBD1; clone size: .; J gene: TRBJ1-2; CDR3 protein: CSAVLGQGKGYGYTF; CDR3 DNA: TGCAGCGCTGTCCTCGGACAGGGGAAGGGCTATGGCTACACCTTC
V gene: TRBV6-6; D gene: .; clone size: .; J gene: TRBJ1-4; CDR3 protein: CASSKRTNEKLFF; CDR3 DNA: TGTGCCAGCAGTAAGCGGACTAATGAAAAACTGTTTTTT
V gene: TRBV11-2; D gene: .; clone size: once; J gene: TRBJ1-2; CDR3 protein: CASSLDSRVYGYTF; CDR3 DNA: TGTGCCAGCAGCTTAGATAGTCGAGTCTATGGCTACACCTTC
V gene: TRBV19; D gene: TRBD2; clone size: .; J gene: TRBJ2-3; CDR3 protein: CASSWGGGSTDTQYF; CDR3 DNA: TGTGCCAGTAGTTGGGGCGGGGGATCCACAGATACGCAGTATTTT
V gene: TRBV4-2; D gene: TRBD1; clone size: few; J gene: TRBJ1-2; CDR3 protein: CASSQNQGALTNYGYTF; CDR3 DNA: TGTGCCAGCAGCCAAAACCAGGGGGCTCTTACTAACTATGGCTACACCTTC
V gene: TRBV30; D gene: .; clone size: .; J gene: TRBJ1-5; CDR3 protein: CAWGQHNQPQHF; CDR3 DNA: TGTGCCTGGGGACAGCACAATCAGCCCCAGCATTTT
V gene: TRBV28; D gene: TRBD1; clone size: .; J gene: TRBJ1-6; CDR3 protein: CASSLLQGSNSPLHF; CDR3 DNA: TGTGCCAGCAGTTTATTACAGGGGAGTAATTCACCCCTCCACTTT
V gene: TRBV3-1/TRBV3-2; D gene: TRBD1; clone size: .; J gene: TRBJ1-2; CDR3 protein: CASSQGGQGPGYGYTF; CDR3 DNA: TGTGCCAGCAGCCAAGGAGGACAGGGGCCTGGCTATGGCTACACCTTC
V gene: TRBV28; D gene: .; clone size: .; J gene: TRBJ1-4; CDR3 protein: CASSPRVPYEKLFF; CDR3 DNA: TGTGCCAGCAGCCCTCGGGTCCCTTATGAAAAACTGTTTTTT
V gene: TRBV27; D gene: .; clone size: once; J gene: TRBJ1-1; CDR3 protein: CASSLQVVGEAFF; CDR3 DNA: TGTGCCAGCAGTTTACAGGTCGTGGGTGAAGCTTTCTTT
V gene: TRBV3-1/TRBV3-2; D gene: .; clone size: .; J gene: TRBJ1-6; CDR3 protein: CASSQGPPPLHF; CDR3 DNA: TGTGCCAGCAGCCAAGGGCCCCCACCCCTCCACTTT
V gene: TRBV6-1; D gene: .; clone size: .; J gene: TRBJ1-6; CDR3 protein: CASSEGRGPLRPLHF; CDR3 DNA: TGTGCCAGCAGTGAAGGGCGGGGGCCCCTCCGACCCCTCCACTTT
V gene: TRBV5-6; D gene: TRBD1; clone size: .; J gene: TRBJ2-5; CDR3 protein: CASSLAGTGVHQETQYF; CDR3 DNA: TGTGCCAGCAGCTTGGCCGGGACAGGGGTTCATCAAGAGACCCAGTACTTC
V gene: TRBV2; D gene: TRBD2; clone size: .; J gene: TRBJ2-1; CDR3 protein: CASRARLAGDNEQFF; CDR3 DNA: TGTGCCAGCAGGGCCAGACTAGCGGGGGACAATGAGCAGTTCTTC
V gene: TRBV5-1; D gene: TRBD1; clone size: once; J gene: TRBJ2-2; CDR3 protein: CASSHEGTGAFGWAGELFF; CDR3 DNA: TGCGCCAGCAGCCACGAAGGGACAGGGGCCTTCGGGTGGGCCGGGGAGCTGTTTTTT
V gene: TRBV5-1; D gene: .; clone size: .; J gene: TRBJ2-1; CDR3 protein: CASSLAGQTPNEQFF; CDR3 DNA: TGCGCCAGCAGCTTGGCAGGGCAGACCCCCAATGAGCAGTTCTTC
V gene: TRBV27; D gene: TRBD1; clone size: .; J gene: TRBJ1-4; CDR3 protein: CASSLEWKTAPGGNEKLFF; CDR3 DNA: TGTGCCAGCAGTTTAGAATGGAAGACAGCCCCAGGGGGTAATGAAAAACTGTTTTTT
V gene: TRBV7-3; D gene: TRBD1; clone size: .; J gene: TRBJ2-2; CDR3 protein: CASSWDRAGELFF; CDR3 DNA: TGTGCCAGCAGTTGGGACAGGGCCGGGGAGCTGTTTTTT
V gene: TRBV27; D gene: TRBD1; clone size: .; J gene: TRBJ1-2; CDR3 protein: CASSTIQGAGGYTF; CDR3 DNA: TGTGCCAGCAGCACGATACAGGGGGCAGGGGGCTACACCTTC
V gene: TRBV5-4; D gene: .; clone size: .; J gene: TRBJ1-2; CDR3 protein: CASSLWRGSYGYTF; CDR3 DNA: TGTGCCAGCAGCTTGTGGAGGGGAAGCTATGGCTACACCTTC
V gene: TRBV29-1; D gene: TRBD1; clone size: .; J gene: TRBJ1-1; CDR3 protein: CSVGRGQGTEAFF; CDR3 DNA: TGCAGCGTTGGGAGGGGGCAGGGGACTGAAGCTTTCTTT
V gene: TRBV7-2; D gene: .; clone size: .; J gene: TRBJ2-5; CDR3 protein: CASSLDTGRRSQYF; CDR3 DNA: TGTGCCAGCAGCTTAGATACAGGCCGTAGGTCCCAGTACTTC
V gene: TRBV2; D gene: .; clone size: .; J gene: TRBJ2-3; CDR3 protein: CASSEQGGKGTQYF; CDR3 DNA: TGTGCCAGCAGTGAACAAGGCGGGAAAGGTACGCAGTATTTT
V gene: TRBV4-2; D gene: .; clone size: .; J gene: TRBJ2-2; CDR3 protein: CASRSGRGGTGELFF; CDR3 DNA: TGTGCCAGCAGAAGTGGGCGGGGAGGCACCGGGGAGCTGTTTTTT
V gene: TRBV19; D gene: .; clone size: .; J gene: TRBJ1-2; CDR3 protein: CASKREFGDYGYTF; CDR3 DNA: TGTGCCAGTAAGAGAGAGTTTGGAGACTATGGCTACACCTTC
V gene: TRBV10-3; D gene: .; clone size: .; J gene: TRBJ1-5; CDR3 protein: CAISAQNQPQHF; CDR3 DNA: TGTGCCATCAGTGCCCAGAATCAGCCCCAGCATTTT
V gene: TRBV7-9; D gene: .; clone size: once; J gene: TRBJ1-1; CDR3 protein: CASSLLRGFKTEAFF; CDR3 DNA: TGTGCCAGCAGCTTATTAAGGGGGTTTAAGACTGAAGCTTTCTTT
V gene: TRBV19; D gene: TRBD1; clone size: .; J gene: TRBJ1-2; CDR3 protein: CASSPRTGYYGYTF; CDR3 DNA: TGTGCCAGTAGTCCTCGGACAGGGTACTATGGCTACACCTTC
V gene: TRBV27; D gene: .; clone size: .; J gene: TRBJ2-2; CDR3 protein: CASSEEPTGSTGELFF; CDR3 DNA: TGTGCCAGCAGTGAAGAACCGACAGGTAGCACCGGGGAGCTGTTTTTT
V gene: TRBV12-3/TRBV12-4; D gene: .; clone size: once; J gene: TRBJ1-1; CDR3 protein: CASSPRTFKAFF; CDR3 DNA: TGTGCCAGCAGTCCTCGGACTTTTAAAGCTTTCTTT